These T cell receptor beta chains were read from a single sample in a study of blood T cell repertoires in COVID-19. Here immunoSEQ multiplex PCR was the method, and the copy in TCRdb shows in-frame clones only, minus some. The sample lists about 270,000 clones; roughly 80% were seen once. Sequencing used peripheral blood. These receptors were obtained from a woman in her fifties or sixties with active or convalescent COVID-19. The CDR3 runs from the conserved cysteine through the conserved F or W. Fields, in order: V gene, J gene, CDR3 protein.

>TRBV15|TRBJ2-2
CATSRAPETGELFF
>TRBV4-1|TRBJ2-7
CASSREAGGPGEQYF
>TRBV19|TRBJ2-1
CASTERERTYEQFF
>TRBV2|TRBJ1-2
CASTYSRQPTASYGYTF
>TRBV5-1|TRBJ1-2
CASSPSATAGLQGYTF
>TRBV3-1/TRBV3-2|TRBJ2-3
CASSLDRATQYF
>TRBV14|TRBJ1-1
CASSQRTGRNTEAFF
>TRBV6-5|TRBJ2-3
CATARSGASTDTQYF
>TRBV5-1|TRBJ2-7
CASSLALSGDSYEQYF
>TRBV12-3/TRBV12-4|TRBJ1-2
CASSLSANYGYTF
>TRBV28|TRBJ1-1
CASSLGLGNTEAFF
>TRBV7-6|TRBJ2-3
CASSPLSVAGGDTQYF
>TRBV5-1|TRBJ2-2
CASSPVLGAGELFF
>TRBV27|TRBJ2-4
CASSPVGRLAVAKNIQYF
>TRBV4-1|TRBJ2-3
CASSQDNPGSTDTQYF
>TRBV5-1|TRBJ1-3
CASSYGGVTHSGNTIYF
>TRBV27|TRBJ1-2
CASSSIGQGGGYTF
>TRBV6-5|TRBJ2-2
CASSPGLAGAEELFF
>TRBV28|TRBJ2-2
CASSSLTGFISGELFF
>TRBV6-5|TRBJ2-3
CASSREGTSTDTQYF
>TRBV7-2|TRBJ2-7
CASSLAKWIAGGSYEQYF
>TRBV23-1|TRBJ2-1
CASSQSAIRGQHNEQFF
>TRBV4-2|TRBJ1-4
CASSQEGRVRGEEKLFF
>TRBV5-4|TRBJ1-2
CASNKGGGDYGYTF
>TRBV15|TRBJ2-3
CATSTHSPRLSTDTQYF
>TRBV3-1/TRBV3-2|TRBJ2-6
CARGGTRGGSSGANVLTF
>TRBV28|TRBJ1-5
CASRTGGSNQPQHF
>TRBV19|TRBJ1-1
CASRDRGKTEAFF
>TRBV4-1|TRBJ2-1
CASSQSAGVTRNEQFF
>TRBV5-4|TRBJ1-2
CASSLPGGTEALVGYTF
>TRBV25-1|TRBJ2-1
CASSEAGGPGYNEQFF
>TRBV19|TRBJ2-7
CASSTPGTGGYEQYF
>TRBV6-1|TRBJ1-5
CASSEEVGGVGNQPQHF
>TRBV19|TRBJ2-1
CASSIIQASYNEQFF
>TRBV27|TRBJ1-6
CASSLSRIGISPLHF
>TRBV3-1/TRBV3-2|TRBJ2-1
CASSRKREWGYNEQFF
>TRBV21-1|TRBJ2-6
CASSRGQLSSGANVLTF
>TRBV7-9|TRBJ1-2
CASSLKSGPADYGYTF
>TRBV4-2|TRBJ2-1
CASSHPSAGEVFNEQFF
>TRBV3-1/TRBV3-2|TRBJ2-3
CASSRTPEPTDTQYF
>TRBV28|TRBJ2-5
CASSFVPGLAGPMGETQYF
>TRBV7-3|TRBJ1-1
CASSLGAENTEAFF
>TRBV23-1|TRBJ1-6
CASSPEEGSYNSPLHF
>TRBV29-1|TRBJ1-2
CSVEEQAGGYTF
>TRBV9|TRBJ2-7
CASSGRQGSSYEQYF
>TRBV5-1|TRBJ2-1
CASSLFGNEQFF
>TRBV21-1|TRBJ2-1
CASSFDRFGYNEQFF
>TRBV30|TRBJ2-1
CAWSPTINEQFF
>TRBV11-2|TRBJ1-3
CASSPRDFGSTIYF
>TRBV5-1|TRBJ1-3
CASSRGQGVSGNTIYF